The 28 T cell receptor beta chains given below trace back to one sample, sequenced in a study of T cell responses to AZD1222 COVID-19 vaccine. Method: immunoSEQ multiplex PCR; TCRdb's copy keeps in-frame clones and lacks some. The sample has more than 50,000 clones; 80% to 90% are singletons. The sequences come from peripheral blood, collected on day 0 of AZD1222 vaccination. The receptors here all came from an adult in good health.

This clone was observed a handful of times. V usage is TRBV7-8 and J usage is TRBJ1-4; 10 bases line up with TRBD1. The CDR3 extends over 17 amino acids. Germline V gene lookup returns CDR1 SGHVS and CDR2 FQNEAQ. Trimming removed 2 bases from V and 8 bases from J; junction bases left unmatched: 11. The CDR3: CASSLSRDRGGGEKLFF. CDR3 bases: TGTGCCAGCAGCTTATCCCGGGACAGGGGAGGGGGCGAAAAACTGTTTTTT.

This clone was detected a few times. The chain links TRBV5-4 to TRBJ1-6; D ambiguous. V was cut by 0 bases and J by 7 bases, with 5 bases left in between. The CDR3 consists of 13 residues. The V gene's germline CDR1 is SGHNT and CDR2 YYREEE (reference sequence). As DNA, the CDR3 is TGTGCCAGCAGCTTGGTGGGGAATTCACCCCTCCACTTT. Protein product: CASSLVGNSPLHF.

This chain uses TRBV24-1 with TRBJ2-3; 12 bases are a match to TRBD1. Losses at the gene ends were 6 bases for V and 4 bases for J; bases not matched to a gene: 4. Germline V gives CDR1 KGHDR, CDR2 SFDVKD. CDR3 length: 15 residues. CDR3 sequence (DNA): TGTGCCACCAGTCGAGGGACAGGGGGCTCAGATACGCAGTATTTT. Translation: CATSRGTGGSDTQYF.

This clone occurred once. The rearrangement joins TRBV5-6 to TRBJ2-1; D might be TRBD1 (6 bases). The germline V gene has CDR1 SGHDT and CDR2 YYEEEE. CDR3 length equals 14 residues. V dropped 0 bases and J dropped 8 bases, with 12 bases sitting between them. The CDR3, as DNA: TGTGCCAGCAGCTTGGTGAGGGGGTCGGATGAGCAGTTCTTC. This translates into CASSLVRGSDEQFF.

The CDR3 DNA reads as TGTGCCAGTAGTATCTCTGGTGAGCAGTTCTTC. This sequence encodes CASSISGEQFF. The chain uses TRBV19 and TRBJ2-1; D is undetermined. V was pared by 3 bases and J by 9 bases, with 6 bases between. From germline, CDR1 is LNHDA and CDR2 SQIVND (reference sequence). The CDR3 contains 11 residues.

V gene TRBV6-1 combines with J gene TRBJ1-2; D may be TRBD1 (5 bases). Per the germline V gene, CDR1 is MNHNS and CDR2 is SASEGT. The V end lost 1 base, the J end lost 4 bases, and 16 bases lay between the germline ends. The CDR3 spans 16 residues. For the CDR3, the DNA is TGTGCCAGCAGTGAAGGGGGCGGGTACAGCACCTATGGCTACACCTTC. Translating gives CASSEGGGYSTYGYTF.

Only a few counts were recorded for this clone. The J gene is TRBJ1-5, the V gene TRBV7-2, with D perhaps matching TRBD1 (5 bases). The V gene lost 5 bases and the J gene lost 4 bases, with 15 bases spanning the gap. CDR3 length: 15 residues. In germline, CDR1 is SGHTA, CDR2 FQGNSA. The CDR3 DNA reads TGTGCCAGCAGCCTCGGGGTCGGGGGAAATCAGCCCCAGCATTTT. This codes for CASSLGVGGNQPQHF.

V usage is TRBV6-5 and J usage is TRBJ2-1; 9 positions agree with TRBD1. Germline lookup yields CDR1 MNHEY and CDR2 SVGAGI. V trimming: 6 bases; J trimming: 9 bases; junction bases outside the gene matches: 6. The CDR3 runs 13 residues. This CDR3 is CASRNTGGGEQFF. CDR3 nucleotide sequence: TGTGCCAGCAGGAATACAGGGGGCGGTGAGCAGTTCTTC.

The chain uses TRBV3-1 (or the pseudogene TRBV3-2) and TRBJ1-3; no firm D call. CDR3 size: 14 residues. The V gene lost 4 bases and the J gene lost 2 bases, with 9 bases spanning the gap. Germline assignment: CDR1 LGHDT and CDR2 YNNKEL (reference sequence). CDR3 DNA sequence: TGTGCCAGCAGCCTCTCCGGTACTGGAAACACCATATATTTT. Its protein product is CASSLSGTGNTIYF.

In DNA, the CDR3 is TGTGCCAGCAGTTTTTTTAGTGAAAAACTGTTTTTT. It yields the protein CASSFFSEKLFF. The rearrangement joins TRBV12-3 or TRBV12-4 to TRBJ1-4, with D hard to call. This CDR3 has 12 amino acids. Trimming stripped 3 bases from V and 7 bases from J, with 6 bases between.

V and J are TRBV6-5 and TRBJ1-2, with TRBD1 as a possible D gene (5 bases). The germline V gene encodes CDR1 MNHEY and CDR2 SVGAGI. This CDR3 has 13 residues. V was pared by 7 bases and J by 4 bases, with 13 bases between. CDR3 nucleotides: TGTGCCAGCAAGTCGGGGGATGCCTATGGCTACACCTTC. Translation gives CASKSGDAYGYTF.

A few counts support this clone. J is TRBJ2-3 and V is TRBV5-1, with 13 nucleotides matching TRBD2. Trimming cost V 3 bases and J 4 bases; bases outside gene matches: 14. Germline V lookup: CDR1 SGHRS, CDR2 YFSETQ. The CDR3 totals 19 residues. The CDR3 nucleotides are TGCGCCAGCAGCTCCGAAACCGGGACTAGCGGGAAATGGTCAGATACGCAGTATTTT. It yields the protein CASSSETGTSGKWSDTQYF.

The rearrangement uses TRBV27 and TRBJ1-1; D ambiguous. Per germline, CDR1 MNHEY and CDR2 SMNVEV (reference sequence). The CDR3 loop spans 14 amino acids. Trimming stripped 5 bases from V and 5 bases from J, with 15 bases between. CDR3 loop: CASSPTLRSTEAFF. CDR3 sequence (DNA): TGTGCCAGCAGTCCTACGCTTCGGAGTACTGAAGCTTTCTTT.

The V call is TRBV5-1, the J call TRBJ2-1; 9 nucleotides agree with TRBD2. V shed 1 base, J shed 0 bases, and the junction held 2 bases outside the gene matches. Germline V gene data show CDR1 as SGHRS and CDR2 as YFSETQ. The CDR3 extends over 16 amino acids. DNA of the CDR3: TGCGCCAGCAGCTTGAGTAGCGGGAGCTCCTACAATGAGCAGTTCTTC. This sequence encodes CASSLSSGSSYNEQFF.

This clone was seen a handful of times. The V call is TRBV28, the J call TRBJ1-2; TRBD1 agrees at 12 bases. The CDR3 length is 14 residues. Trimming took 5 bases from V and 7 from J; bases not matched to a gene: 5. The germline CDR1 and CDR2 sequences are MDHEN and SYDVKM. CDR3 DNA sequence: TGTGCCAGCAGTGAGGGACAGGGGGCTTCTGGCTACACCTTC. Amino acid sequence: CASSEGQGASGYTF.

The V and J genes are TRBV27 and TRBJ1-3; 8 bases line up with TRBD1. The V gene end was trimmed by 6 bases and the J gene end by 4 bases; junction bases not matched to a gene: 2. CDR1 and CDR2 (germline): MNHEY, SMNVEV (reference sequence). The CDR3 runs 13 residues. Here the CDR3 DNA reads TGTGCCAGCAGCAGGGGGCCGGGAAACACCATATATTTT. Translation gives CASSRGPGNTIYF.

The chain couples TRBV12-3 or TRBV12-4 to TRBJ2-1, with D unclear. Trimming took off 1 base at V and 8 bases at J, with 6 bases between the two ends. This CDR3 has 12 amino acids. The CDR3, as DNA: TGTGCCAGCAGTTTAGGGCCGTATGAGCAGTTCTTC. Translation gives CASSLGPYEQFF.

The chain is built from TRBV19 and TRBJ2-1; no reliable D call. Trimming removed 6 bases from V and 3 bases from J, with 9 bases in between. CDR3 length: 13 residues. The V gene's germline CDR1 is LNHDA and CDR2 SQIVND (reference sequence). The CDR3 sequence: CASSQTNYNEQFF. CDR3 DNA: TGTGCCAGTAGCCAAACGAACTACAATGAGCAGTTCTTC.

The J gene is TRBJ1-2, the V gene TRBV28; 8 bases align to TRBD1. V trimming: 11 bases; J trimming: 2 bases; junction bases outside the gene matches: 4. This CDR3 contains 12 residues. Germline CDR1 and CDR2: MDHEN and SYDVKM. The CDR3 loop reads CAAGGPNYGYTF. In DNA form, the CDR3 reads TGTGCCGCAGGGGGCCCCAACTATGGCTACACCTTC.

This clone was seen just once. V gene TRBV5-8 combines with J gene TRBJ2-6; D is uncertain. CDR1 is SGHTS, CDR2 YDEGEE, per germline. V was trimmed by 0 bases and J by 4 bases, leaving 5 bases between them. The CDR3 runs 14 residues. The CDR3 DNA sequence: TGTGCCAGCAGCTTGGACACCGGGGCCAACGTCCTGACTTTC. This gives the protein CASSLDTGANVLTF.

This clone turned up a few times. The chain combines TRBV15 with TRBJ1-2; the D is unclear. The CDR3 covers 14 residues. In germline, CDR1 is LNHNV, CDR2 YYDKDF (reference sequence). V lost 0 bases, J lost 2 bases, and 7 bases lay in between. The CDR3 DNA is TGTGCCACCAGCAGAGAAACAGAGAACTATGGCTACACCTTC. Its protein product is CATSRETENYGYTF.

The chain links TRBV3-1 (or the pseudogene TRBV3-2) to TRBJ2-7, with TRBD2 matching 7 bases. The J segment lost 2 bases and the V segment lost 1 base, leaving 8 bases of the junction unmatched. Germline CDR1 LGHDT, CDR2 YNNKEL (reference sequence). The CDR3 runs to 16 residues. CDR3 residues: CASSQAGGSRTYEQYF. CDR3 in DNA: TGTGCCAGCAGCCAAGCGGGCGGGAGTAGGACCTACGAGCAGTACTTC.

The V call is TRBV7-9, the J call TRBJ1-2; D perhaps matches TRBD1 (5 bases). V lost 4 bases, J lost 8 bases, and 20 bases lay in between. Per germline, CDR1 SEHNR and CDR2 FQNEAQ (reference sequence). This CDR3 is built from 15 residues. This CDR3 is CASSSTGTGDRGYTF. DNA for the CDR3: TGTGCCAGCAGCTCAACCGGGACGGGGGATCGAGGCTACACCTTC.

The chain employs TRBV6-2 or TRBV6-3 and TRBJ1-1; no definite D call. Germline V gives CDR1 MNHEY, CDR2 SVGEGT. Between the trimmed V and J ends, which lost 4 bases and 0 bases, there was a span of 9 bases. The CDR3 runs 14 residues. CDR3 sequence: CASSLQQMNTEAFF. The CDR3 coding sequence is TGTGCCAGCAGTTTGCAGCAGATGAACACTGAAGCTTTCTTT.

The chain combines TRBV7-9 with TRBJ2-1; 10 nucleotides align to TRBD2. Germline lookup yields CDR1 SEHNR and CDR2 FQNEAQ (reference sequence). Trimming removed 1 base from V and 6 bases from J; junction bases left unmatched: 9. The CDR3 loop spans 17 amino acids. The CDR3 region is CASSLGALAGVANEQFF. The CDR3 DNA is TGTGCCAGCAGCTTAGGGGCCCTAGCGGGAGTGGCCAATGAGCAGTTCTTC.

This clone was seen only a few times. V usage is TRBV18 and J usage is TRBJ2-1; 13 bases fit TRBD2. The CDR3 totals 15 residues. V lost 3 bases to trimming and J lost 8 bases; unmatched junction nucleotides: 4. The germline CDR1 and CDR2 sequences are KGHSH and LQKENI. The CDR3 coding sequence is TGTGCCAGCTCACCGGGACTAGCGGGATTTGATGAGCAGTTCTTC. It codes for CASSPGLAGFDEQFF.

The chain joins TRBV2 to TRBJ1-2, with D possibly matching TRBD1 (5 bases). Germline lookup yields CDR1 SNHLY and CDR2 FYNNEI. The V end lost 4 bases, the J end lost 2 bases, and 8 bases lay between the germline ends. This CDR3 has 13 residues. The CDR3 loop is CASSVSGNYGYTF. The CDR3 nucleotides read TGTGCCAGCAGTGTCTCAGGGAACTATGGCTACACCTTC.

The chain couples TRBV10-3 to TRBJ2-3; 12 bases match TRBD2. The CDR3 has 15 residues. The trim removed 6 bases at V and 5 bases at J, leaving 6 bases unmatched. CDR1 is ENHRY and CDR2 is SYGVKD in the germline V gene. CDR3 region: CAISAGLAGIDTQYF. In nucleotides, the CDR3 is TGTGCCATCAGCGCAGGACTAGCGGGAATAGATACGCAGTATTTT.